This TCR beta chain was documented in a study of shared clonotypes between healthy human individuals. As for the study in general: The people who gave samples were a couple of women and a few men aged 18 to 49. Overall study results and limits: Rarefaction demonstrated incomplete sorted-subset sequencing despite large depth.

A note on this clone: Its antigen is not known.

For sorted subsets, 150 to 200 ng DNA per replicate equaled approximately 30,000 T cell genomes. Generated by immunoSEQ multiplex PCR, the TCRdb table keeps only in-frame clones and is missing some. The sample has more than 500,000 clones, around 96% seen once. Every contributor of samples was a Caucasian grown-up residing in Nashville, Tennessee. Input material: naive CD4+ T cells sorted from blood. Subset meaning: CD45RA+ positively selected. The TCR sequence derives from a woman aged 30 to 39 in good health.

CDR3 in amino acids: CSARQAYEQYF. The CDR3 DNA reads TGCAGTGCTAGACAAGCCTACGAGCAGTACTTC. The chain links TRBV20-1 to TRBJ2-7; D remains unclear. The CDR3 totals 11 residues. Germline V gene data show CDR1 as DFQATT and CDR2 as SNEGSKA (reference sequence). The V and J ends lost 2 bases and 2 bases respectively, with 4 bases between them.